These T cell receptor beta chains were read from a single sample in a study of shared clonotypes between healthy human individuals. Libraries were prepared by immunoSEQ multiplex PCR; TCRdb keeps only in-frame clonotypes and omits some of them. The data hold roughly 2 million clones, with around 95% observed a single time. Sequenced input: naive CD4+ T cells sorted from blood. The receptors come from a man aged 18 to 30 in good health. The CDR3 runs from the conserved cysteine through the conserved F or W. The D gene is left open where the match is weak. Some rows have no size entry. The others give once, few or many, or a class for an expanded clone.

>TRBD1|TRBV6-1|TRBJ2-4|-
CASSEGAGGGGWYF
TGTGCCAGCAGTGAAGGGGCAGGGGGCGGAGGGTGGTACTTC
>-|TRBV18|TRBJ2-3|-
CASSPAGSYDTQYF
TGTGCCAGCTCACCGGCGGGATCCTACGATACGCAGTATTTT
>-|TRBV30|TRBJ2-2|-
CAWSVLNTGELFF
TGTGCCTGGAGTGTACTCAACACCGGGGAGCTGTTTTTT
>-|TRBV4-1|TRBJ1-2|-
CASSQEDLRGYTF
TGCGCCAGCAGCCAAGAAGACCTCAGAGGCTACACCTTC
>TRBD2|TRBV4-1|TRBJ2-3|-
CASSQRGLGSGTTDTQYF
TGCGCCAGCAGCCAAAGAGGACTGGGTAGCGGGACAACAGATACGCAGTATTTT
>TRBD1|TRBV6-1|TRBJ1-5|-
CASSDGDRLRPQHF
TGTGCCAGCAGCGATGGGGACAGGCTCCGGCCCCAGCATTTT
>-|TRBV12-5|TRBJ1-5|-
CASGPKSGREPQHF
TGTGCTAGTGGCCCGAAGTCCGGTAGGGAGCCCCAGCATTTT
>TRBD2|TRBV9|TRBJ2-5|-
CASSVGAAGGPQETQYF
TGTGCCAGCAGCGTTGGGGCAGCGGGGGGCCCTCAAGAGACCCAGTACTTC
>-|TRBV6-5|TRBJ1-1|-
CASRGKRALNTEAFF
TGTGCCAGCAGGGGTAAAAGGGCCCTGAACACTGAAGCTTTCTTT
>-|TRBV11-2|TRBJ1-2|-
CASSLEAGIGGYTF
TGTGCCAGCAGCTTAGAGGCGGGGATAGGTGGCTACACCTTC
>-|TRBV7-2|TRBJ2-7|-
CASSLAGTIYEQYF
TGTGCCAGCAGCTTAGCGGGCACAATATACGAGCAGTACTTC
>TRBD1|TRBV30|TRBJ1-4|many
CAWSTWDRAREKLFF
TGTGCCTGGAGTACATGGGACAGGGCCCGAGAAAAACTGTTTTTT
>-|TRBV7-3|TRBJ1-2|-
CASSLDRDYGYTF
TGTGCCAGCAGCTTGGACAGAGACTATGGCTACACCTTC
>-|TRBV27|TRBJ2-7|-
CASRLGAGLSYEQYF
TGTGCCAGCCGTTTAGGGGCAGGCCTCTCCTACGAGCAGTACTTC
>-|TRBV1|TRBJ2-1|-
CTSSNKLAGGNYEQFF
TGCACCAGCAGCAATAAACTAGCGGGGGGTAACTATGAGCAGTTCTTC
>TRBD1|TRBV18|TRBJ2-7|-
CASSPSGTDIEQYF
TGTGCCAGCTCACCATCCGGGACAGATATCGAGCAGTACTTC
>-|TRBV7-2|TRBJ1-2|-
CASSLWEDGYTF
TGTGCCAGCAGCTTATGGGAAGATGGCTACACCTTC
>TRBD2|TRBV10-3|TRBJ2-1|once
CAISDNPVWGTLAAYNEQFF
TGTGCCATCAGTGATAATCCAGTCTGGGGAACACTAGCGGCCTACAATGAGCAGTTCTTC
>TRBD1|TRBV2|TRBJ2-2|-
CASRDRYTGELFF
TGTGCCAGCAGGGACAGGTACACCGGGGAGCTGTTTTTT
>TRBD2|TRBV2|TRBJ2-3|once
CASSSDGGNTQYF
TGTGCCAGCTCATCCGACGGGGGGAATACGCAGTATTTT
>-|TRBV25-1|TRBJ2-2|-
CASRVTGELFF
TGTGCCAGCAGAGTGACCGGGGAGCTGTTTTTT
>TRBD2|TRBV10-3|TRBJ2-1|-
CATGLAAINDEQFF
TGTGCCACGGGACTAGCGGCCATCAACGATGAGCAGTTCTTC
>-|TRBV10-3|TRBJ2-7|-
CAISERRYEQYF
TGTGCCATCAGTGAGAGGCGCTACGAGCAGTACTTC
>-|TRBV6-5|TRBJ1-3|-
CASSADTLSGNTIYF
TGTGCCAGCAGTGCGGACACTCTCTCTGGAAACACCATATATTTT